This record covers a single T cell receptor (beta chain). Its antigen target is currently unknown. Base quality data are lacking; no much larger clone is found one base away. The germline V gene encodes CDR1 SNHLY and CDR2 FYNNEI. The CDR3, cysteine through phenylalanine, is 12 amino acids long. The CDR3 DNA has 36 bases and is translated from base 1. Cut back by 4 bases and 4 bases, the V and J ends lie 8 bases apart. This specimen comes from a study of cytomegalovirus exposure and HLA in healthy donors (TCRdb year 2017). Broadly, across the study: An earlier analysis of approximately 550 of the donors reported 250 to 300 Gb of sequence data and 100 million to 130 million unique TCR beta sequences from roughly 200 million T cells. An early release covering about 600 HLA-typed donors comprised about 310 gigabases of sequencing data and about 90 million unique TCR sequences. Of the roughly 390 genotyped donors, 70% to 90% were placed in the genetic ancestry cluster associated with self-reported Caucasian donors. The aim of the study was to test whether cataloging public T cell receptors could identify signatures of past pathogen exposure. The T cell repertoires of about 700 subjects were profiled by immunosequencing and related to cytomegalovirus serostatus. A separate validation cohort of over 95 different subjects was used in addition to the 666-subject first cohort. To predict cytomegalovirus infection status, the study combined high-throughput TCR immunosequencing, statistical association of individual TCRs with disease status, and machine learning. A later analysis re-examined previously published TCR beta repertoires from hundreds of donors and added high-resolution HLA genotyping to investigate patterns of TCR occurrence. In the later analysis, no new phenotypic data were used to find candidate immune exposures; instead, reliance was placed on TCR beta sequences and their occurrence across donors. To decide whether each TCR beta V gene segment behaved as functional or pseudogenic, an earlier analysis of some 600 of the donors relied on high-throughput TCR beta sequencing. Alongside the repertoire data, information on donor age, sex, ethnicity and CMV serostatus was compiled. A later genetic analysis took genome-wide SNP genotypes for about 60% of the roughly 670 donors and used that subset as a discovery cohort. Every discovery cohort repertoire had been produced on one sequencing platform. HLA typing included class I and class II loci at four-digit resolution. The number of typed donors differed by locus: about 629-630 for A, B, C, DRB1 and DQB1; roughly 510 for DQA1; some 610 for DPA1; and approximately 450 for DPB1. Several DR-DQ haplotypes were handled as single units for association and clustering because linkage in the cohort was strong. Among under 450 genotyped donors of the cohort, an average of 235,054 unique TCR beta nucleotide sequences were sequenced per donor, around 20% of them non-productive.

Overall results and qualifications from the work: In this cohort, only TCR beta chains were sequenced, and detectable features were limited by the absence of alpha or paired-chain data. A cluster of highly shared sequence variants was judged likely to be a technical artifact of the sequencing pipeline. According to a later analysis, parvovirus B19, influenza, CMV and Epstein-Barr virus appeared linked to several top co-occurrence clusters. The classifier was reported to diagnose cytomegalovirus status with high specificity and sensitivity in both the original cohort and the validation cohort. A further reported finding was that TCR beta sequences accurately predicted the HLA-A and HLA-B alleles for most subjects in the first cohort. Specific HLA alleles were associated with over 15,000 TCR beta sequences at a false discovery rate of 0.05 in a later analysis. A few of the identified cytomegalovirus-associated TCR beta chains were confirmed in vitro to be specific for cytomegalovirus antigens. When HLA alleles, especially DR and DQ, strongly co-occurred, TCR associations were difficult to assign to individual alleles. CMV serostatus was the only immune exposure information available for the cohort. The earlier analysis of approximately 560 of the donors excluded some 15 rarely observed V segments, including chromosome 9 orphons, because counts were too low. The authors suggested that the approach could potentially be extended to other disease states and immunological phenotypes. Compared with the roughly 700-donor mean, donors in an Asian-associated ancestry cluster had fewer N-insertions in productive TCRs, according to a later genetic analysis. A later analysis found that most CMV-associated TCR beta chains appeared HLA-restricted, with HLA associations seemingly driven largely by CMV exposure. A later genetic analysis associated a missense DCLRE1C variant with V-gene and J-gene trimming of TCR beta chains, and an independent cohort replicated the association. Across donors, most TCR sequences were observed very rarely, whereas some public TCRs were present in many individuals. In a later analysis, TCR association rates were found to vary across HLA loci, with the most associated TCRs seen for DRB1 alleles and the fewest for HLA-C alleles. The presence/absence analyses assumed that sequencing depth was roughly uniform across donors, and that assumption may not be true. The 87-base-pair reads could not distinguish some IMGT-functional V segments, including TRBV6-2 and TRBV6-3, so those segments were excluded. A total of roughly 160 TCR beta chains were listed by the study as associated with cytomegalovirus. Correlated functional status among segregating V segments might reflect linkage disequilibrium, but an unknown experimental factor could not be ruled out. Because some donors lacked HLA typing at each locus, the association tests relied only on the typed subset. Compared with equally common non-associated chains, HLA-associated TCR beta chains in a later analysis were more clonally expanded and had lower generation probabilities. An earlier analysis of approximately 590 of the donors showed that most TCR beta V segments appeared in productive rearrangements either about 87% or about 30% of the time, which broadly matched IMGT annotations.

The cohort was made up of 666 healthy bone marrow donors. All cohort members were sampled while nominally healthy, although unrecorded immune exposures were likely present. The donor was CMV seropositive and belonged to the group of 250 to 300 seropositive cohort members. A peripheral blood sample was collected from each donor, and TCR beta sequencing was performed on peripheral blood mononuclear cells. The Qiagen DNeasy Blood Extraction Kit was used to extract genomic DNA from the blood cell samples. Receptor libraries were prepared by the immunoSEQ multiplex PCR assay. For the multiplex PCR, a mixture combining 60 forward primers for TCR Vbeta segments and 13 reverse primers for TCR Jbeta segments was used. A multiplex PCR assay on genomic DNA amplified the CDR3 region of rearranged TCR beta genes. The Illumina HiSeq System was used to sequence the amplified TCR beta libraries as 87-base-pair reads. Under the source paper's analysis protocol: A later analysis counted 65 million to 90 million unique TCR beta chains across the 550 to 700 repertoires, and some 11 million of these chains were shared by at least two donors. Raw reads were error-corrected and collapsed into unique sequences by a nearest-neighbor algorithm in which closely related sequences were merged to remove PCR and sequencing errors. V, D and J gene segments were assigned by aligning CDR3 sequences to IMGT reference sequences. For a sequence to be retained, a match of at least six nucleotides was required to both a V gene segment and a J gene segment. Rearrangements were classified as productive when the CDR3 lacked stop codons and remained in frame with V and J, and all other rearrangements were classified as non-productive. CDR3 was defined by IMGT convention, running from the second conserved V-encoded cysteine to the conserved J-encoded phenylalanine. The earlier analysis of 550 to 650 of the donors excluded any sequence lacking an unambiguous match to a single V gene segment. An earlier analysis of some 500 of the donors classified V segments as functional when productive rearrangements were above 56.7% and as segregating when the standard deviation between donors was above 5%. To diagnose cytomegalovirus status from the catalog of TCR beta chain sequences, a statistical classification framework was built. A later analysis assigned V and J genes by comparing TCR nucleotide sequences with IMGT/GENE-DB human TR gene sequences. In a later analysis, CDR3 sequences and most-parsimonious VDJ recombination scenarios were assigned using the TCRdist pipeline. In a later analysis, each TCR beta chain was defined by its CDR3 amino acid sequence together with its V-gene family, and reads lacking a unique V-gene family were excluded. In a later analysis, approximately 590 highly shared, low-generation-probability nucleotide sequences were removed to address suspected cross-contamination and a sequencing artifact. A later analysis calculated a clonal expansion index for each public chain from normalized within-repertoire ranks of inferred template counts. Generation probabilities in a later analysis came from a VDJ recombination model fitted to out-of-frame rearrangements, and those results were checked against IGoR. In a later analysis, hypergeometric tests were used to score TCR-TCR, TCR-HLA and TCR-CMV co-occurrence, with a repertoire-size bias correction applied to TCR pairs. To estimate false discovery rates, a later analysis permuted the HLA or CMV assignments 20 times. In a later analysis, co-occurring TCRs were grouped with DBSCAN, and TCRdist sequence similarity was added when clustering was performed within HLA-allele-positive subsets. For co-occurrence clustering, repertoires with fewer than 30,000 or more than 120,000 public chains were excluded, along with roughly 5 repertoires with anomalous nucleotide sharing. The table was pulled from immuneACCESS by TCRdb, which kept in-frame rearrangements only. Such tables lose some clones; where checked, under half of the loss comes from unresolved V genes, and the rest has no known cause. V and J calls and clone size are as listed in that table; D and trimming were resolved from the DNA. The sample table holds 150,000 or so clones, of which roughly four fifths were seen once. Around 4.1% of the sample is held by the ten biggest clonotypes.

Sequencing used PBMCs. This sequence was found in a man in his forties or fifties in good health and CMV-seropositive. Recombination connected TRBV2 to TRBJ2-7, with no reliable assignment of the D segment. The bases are TGTGCCAGCAGTGCGGGTCTTTACGAGCAGTACTTC. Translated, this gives CASSAGLYEQYF.